This passage covers 2 T cell receptor beta chains from one sample sequenced in a study of OX40 agonist ivuxolimab in advanced cancers. Some clones are missing from TCRdb's copy, which holds only in-frame ones; the method was immunoSEQ multiplex PCR. The table shows about 36,000 clones, with 80% to 90% occurring only once. Sequences were derived from CD4+ or CD8+ T cells sorted from blood, sampled in a trial of the OX40 agonist ivuxolimab. Receptors were obtained from an adult with an advanced solid tumor such as melanoma, head and neck, liver or kidney cancer.

The chain recombines TRBV7-3 with TRBJ2-2, with 7 bases lining up with TRBD1. V trimming: 5 bases; J trimming: 8 bases; junction bases outside the gene matches: 11. Germline V gene data show CDR1 as SGHTA and CDR2 as FQGTGA. The CDR3 is 15 amino acids. The CDR3 DNA sequence: TGTGCCAGCAGCGTAAGACAGGGAGAAATGGGGGAGCTGTTTTTT. It encodes CASSVRQGEMGELFF.

The chain employs TRBV5-6 and TRBJ1-4, with 8 bases matching TRBD1. This CDR3 is 16 amino acids long. Looked up from germline, CDR1 is SGHDT and CDR2 is YYEEEE. Unmatched junction bases numbered 12, after V lost 4 bases and J lost 7 bases. The CDR3 spells CASSTTDRGRGEKLFF. DNA for the CDR3: TGTGCCAGCAGCACCACCGACAGGGGCAGGGGTGAAAAACTGTTTTTT.